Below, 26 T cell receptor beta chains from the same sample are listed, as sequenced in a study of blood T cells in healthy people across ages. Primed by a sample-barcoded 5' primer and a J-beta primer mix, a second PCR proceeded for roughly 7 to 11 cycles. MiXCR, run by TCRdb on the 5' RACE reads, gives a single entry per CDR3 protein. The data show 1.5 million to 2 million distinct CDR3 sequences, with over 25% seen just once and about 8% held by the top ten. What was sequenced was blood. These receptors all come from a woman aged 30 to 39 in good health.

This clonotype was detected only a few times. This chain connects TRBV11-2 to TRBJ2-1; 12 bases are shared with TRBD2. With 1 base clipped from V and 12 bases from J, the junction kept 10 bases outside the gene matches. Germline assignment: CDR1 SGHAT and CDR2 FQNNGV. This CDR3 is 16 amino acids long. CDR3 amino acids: CASSLGLAGDQRGQFF. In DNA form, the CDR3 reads TGTGCCAGCAGCTTAGGACTAGCGGGGGATCAGCGGGGGCAGTTCTTC.

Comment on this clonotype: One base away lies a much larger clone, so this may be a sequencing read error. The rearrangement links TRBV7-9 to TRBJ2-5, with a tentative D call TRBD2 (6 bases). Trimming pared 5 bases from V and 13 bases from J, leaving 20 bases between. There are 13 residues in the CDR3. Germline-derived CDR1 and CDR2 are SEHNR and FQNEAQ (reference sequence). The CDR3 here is CASSLDGGGERYF. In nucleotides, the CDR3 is TGTGCCAGCAGCCTCGATGGGGGAGGCGAGCGGTACTTC.

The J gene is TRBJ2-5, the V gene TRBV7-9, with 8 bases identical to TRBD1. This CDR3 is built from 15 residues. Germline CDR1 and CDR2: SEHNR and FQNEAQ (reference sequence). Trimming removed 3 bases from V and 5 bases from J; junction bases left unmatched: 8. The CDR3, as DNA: TGTGCCAGCAGCTTGGCGACAGGGGTTGACGAGACCCAGTACTTC. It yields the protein CASSLATGVDETQYF.

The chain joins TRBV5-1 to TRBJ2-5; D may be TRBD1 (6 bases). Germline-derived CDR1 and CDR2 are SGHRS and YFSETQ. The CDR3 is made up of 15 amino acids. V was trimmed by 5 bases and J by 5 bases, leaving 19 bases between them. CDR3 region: CASSGNRAPGETQYF. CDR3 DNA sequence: TGCGCCAGCAGTGGCAACAGGGCCCCTGGGGAGACCCAGTACTTC.

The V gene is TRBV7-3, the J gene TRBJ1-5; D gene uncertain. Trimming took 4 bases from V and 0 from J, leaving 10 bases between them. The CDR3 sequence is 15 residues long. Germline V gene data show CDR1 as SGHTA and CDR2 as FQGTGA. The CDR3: CASSSILDSNQPQHF. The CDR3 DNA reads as TGTGCCAGCAGCTCCATCCTTGATAGCAATCAGCCCCAGCATTTT.

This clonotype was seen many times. The CDR3 loop reads CASSALPGLYRTEQFF. DNA for the CDR3: TGTGCCAGCAGCGCACTACCGGGACTATACCGTACTGAGCAGTTCTTC. The chain has TRBV7-8 and TRBJ2-1; 7 bases map to TRBD2. With 5 bases clipped from V and 9 bases from J, the junction kept 16 bases outside the gene matches. Germline assignment: CDR1 SGHVS and CDR2 FQNEAQ. The CDR3 is 16 amino acids.

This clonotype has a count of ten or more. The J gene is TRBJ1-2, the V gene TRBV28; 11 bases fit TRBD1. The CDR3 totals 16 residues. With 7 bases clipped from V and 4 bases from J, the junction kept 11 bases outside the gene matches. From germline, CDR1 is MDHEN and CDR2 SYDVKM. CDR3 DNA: TGTGCCAGCATCCTAAAAGGGACAGGGGGTCCCTATGGCTACACCTTC. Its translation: CASILKGTGGPYGYTF.

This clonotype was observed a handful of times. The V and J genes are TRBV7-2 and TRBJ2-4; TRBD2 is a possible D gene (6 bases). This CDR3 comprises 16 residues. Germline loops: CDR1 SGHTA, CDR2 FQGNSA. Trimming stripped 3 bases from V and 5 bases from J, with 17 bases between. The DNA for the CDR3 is TGTGCCAGCAGCTTGAGGGACTCCTGGGGCCAAAACATTCAGTACTTC. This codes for CASSLRDSWGQNIQYF.

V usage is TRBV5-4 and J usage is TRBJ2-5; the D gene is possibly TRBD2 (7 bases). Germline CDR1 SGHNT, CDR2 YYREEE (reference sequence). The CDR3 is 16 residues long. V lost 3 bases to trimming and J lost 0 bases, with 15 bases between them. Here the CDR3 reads CASSWGGGTNQETQYF. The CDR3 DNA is TGTGCCAGCAGCTGGGGGGGCGGGACAAACCAAGAGACCCAGTACTTC.

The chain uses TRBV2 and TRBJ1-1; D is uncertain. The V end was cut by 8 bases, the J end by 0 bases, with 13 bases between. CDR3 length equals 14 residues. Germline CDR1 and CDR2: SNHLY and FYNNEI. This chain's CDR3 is CASEEEAVNTEAFF. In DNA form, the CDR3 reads TGTGCCAGCGAGGAGGAGGCCGTGAACACTGAAGCTTTCTTT. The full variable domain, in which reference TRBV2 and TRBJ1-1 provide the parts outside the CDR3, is EPEVTQTPSHQVTQMGQEVILRCVPISNHLYFYWYRQILGQKVEFLVSFYNNEISEKSEIFDDQFSVERPDGSNFTLKIRSTKLEDSAMYFCASEEEAVNTEAFFGQGTRLTVV.

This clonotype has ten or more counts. The CDR3 DNA is TGTGCCAGCAGCTTAGCCCTCTTGGGGGAGCAGTACTTC. Translating it yields CASSLALLGEQYF. The chain uses TRBV7-7 and TRBJ2-7; D remains ambiguous. Trimming removed 0 bases from V and 7 bases from J, with 10 bases in between. There are 13 residues in the CDR3. Per germline, CDR1 SSHAT and CDR2 FNYEAQ (reference sequence).

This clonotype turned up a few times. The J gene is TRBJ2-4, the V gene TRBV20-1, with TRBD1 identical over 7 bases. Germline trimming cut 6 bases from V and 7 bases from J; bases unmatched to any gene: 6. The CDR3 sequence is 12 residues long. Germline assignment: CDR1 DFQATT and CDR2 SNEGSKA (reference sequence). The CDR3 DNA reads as TGCAGTGCAACCCCCAGGGGGAACATTCAGTACTTC. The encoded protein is CSATPRGNIQYF.

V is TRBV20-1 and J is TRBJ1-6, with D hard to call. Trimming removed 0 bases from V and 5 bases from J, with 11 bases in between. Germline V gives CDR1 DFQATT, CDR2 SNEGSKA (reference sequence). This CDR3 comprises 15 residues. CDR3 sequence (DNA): TGCAGTGCTAGAGATCCTAACGGTGATAATTCACCCCTCCACTTT. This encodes CSARDPNGDNSPLHF.

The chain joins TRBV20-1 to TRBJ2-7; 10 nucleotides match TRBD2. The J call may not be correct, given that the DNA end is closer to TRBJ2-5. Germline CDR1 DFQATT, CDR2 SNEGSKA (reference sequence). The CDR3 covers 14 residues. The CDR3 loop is CSAKRGGAGETQYF. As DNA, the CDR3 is TGCAGTGCAAAGCGGGGGGGGGCTGGCGAGACCCAGTACTTC.

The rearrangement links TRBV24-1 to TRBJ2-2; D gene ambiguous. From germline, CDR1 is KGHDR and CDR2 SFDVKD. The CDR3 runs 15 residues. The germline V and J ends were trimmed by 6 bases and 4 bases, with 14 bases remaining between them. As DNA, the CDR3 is TGTGCCACCAGTCAGGCAGCCCGACTCACCGGGGAGCTGTTTTTT. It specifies CATSQAARLTGELFF.

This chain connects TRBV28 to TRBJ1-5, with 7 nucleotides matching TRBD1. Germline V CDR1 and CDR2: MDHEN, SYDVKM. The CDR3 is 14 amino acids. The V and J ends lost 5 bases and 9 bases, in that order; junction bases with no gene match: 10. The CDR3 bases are TGTGCCAGCAGTAAAAACGACAGGGTGGGGCCCCAGCATTTT. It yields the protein CASSKNDRVGPQHF.

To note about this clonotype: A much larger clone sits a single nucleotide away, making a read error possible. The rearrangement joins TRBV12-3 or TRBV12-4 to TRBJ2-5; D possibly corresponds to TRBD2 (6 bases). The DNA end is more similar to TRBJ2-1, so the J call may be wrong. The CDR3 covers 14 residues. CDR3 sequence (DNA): TGTGCCAGCAGTTTACTAGCGACAGAAGAGACCCAGTTCTTC. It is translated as CASSLLATEETQFF.

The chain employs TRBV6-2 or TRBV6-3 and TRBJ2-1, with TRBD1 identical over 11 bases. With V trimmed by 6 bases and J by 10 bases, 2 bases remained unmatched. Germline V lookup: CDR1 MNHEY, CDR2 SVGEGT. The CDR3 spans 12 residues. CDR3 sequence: CASSWDRGEQFF. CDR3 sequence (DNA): TGTGCCAGCAGCTGGGACAGGGGGGAGCAGTTCTTC.

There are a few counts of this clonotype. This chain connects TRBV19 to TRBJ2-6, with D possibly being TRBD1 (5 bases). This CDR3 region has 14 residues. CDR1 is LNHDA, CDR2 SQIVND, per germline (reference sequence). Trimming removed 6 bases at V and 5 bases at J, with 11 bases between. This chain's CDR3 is CASRSAGWANVLTF. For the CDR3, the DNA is TGTGCCAGTAGATCGGCAGGGTGGGCCAACGTCCTGACTTTC.

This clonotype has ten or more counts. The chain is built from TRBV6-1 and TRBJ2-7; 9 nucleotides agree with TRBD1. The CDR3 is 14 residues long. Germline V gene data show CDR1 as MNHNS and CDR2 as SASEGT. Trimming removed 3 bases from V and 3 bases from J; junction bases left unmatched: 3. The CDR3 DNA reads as TGTGCCAGCAGTGATCGGGACAGGGACTACGAGCAGTACTTC. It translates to CASSDRDRDYEQYF.

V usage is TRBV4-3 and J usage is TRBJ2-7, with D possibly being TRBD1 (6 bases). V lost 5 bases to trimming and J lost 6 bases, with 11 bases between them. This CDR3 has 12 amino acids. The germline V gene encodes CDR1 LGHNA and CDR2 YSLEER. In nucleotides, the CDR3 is TGCGCCAGCAGCGCCAGGGGATCCGAGCAGTACTTC. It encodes CASSARGSEQYF.

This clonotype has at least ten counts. For the CDR3, the DNA is TGTGCCAGCACAGCCTCGACACCAACTAATGAAAAACTGTTTTTT. Encoded protein: CASTASTPTNEKLFF. V gene TRBV6-1 combines with J gene TRBJ1-4, with D unclear. Germline V lookup: CDR1 MNHNS, CDR2 SASEGT. The V end lost 7 bases, the J end lost 0 bases, and 12 bases lay between the germline ends. This CDR3 comprises 15 residues.

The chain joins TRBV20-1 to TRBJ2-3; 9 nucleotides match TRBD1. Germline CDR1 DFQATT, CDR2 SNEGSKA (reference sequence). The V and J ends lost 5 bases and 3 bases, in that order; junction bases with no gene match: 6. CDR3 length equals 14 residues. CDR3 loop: CSALDRGKTDTQYF. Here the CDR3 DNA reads TGCAGTGCTTTGGACAGGGGAAAGACAGATACGCAGTATTTT.

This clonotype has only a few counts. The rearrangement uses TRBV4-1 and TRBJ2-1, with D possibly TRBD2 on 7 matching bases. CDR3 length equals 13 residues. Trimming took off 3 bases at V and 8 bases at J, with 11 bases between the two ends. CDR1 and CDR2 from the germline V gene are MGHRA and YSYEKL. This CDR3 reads CASSHTGRDEQFF. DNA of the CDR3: TGCGCCAGCAGCCATACAGGGAGGGATGAGCAGTTCTTC.

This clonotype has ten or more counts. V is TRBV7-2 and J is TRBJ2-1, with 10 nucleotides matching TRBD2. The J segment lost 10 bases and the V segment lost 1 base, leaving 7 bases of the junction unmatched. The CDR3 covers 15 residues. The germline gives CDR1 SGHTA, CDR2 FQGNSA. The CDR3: CASSLGSSGRREQFF. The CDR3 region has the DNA TGTGCCAGCAGCTTAGGGTCTAGCGGGAGACGGGAGCAGTTCTTC.

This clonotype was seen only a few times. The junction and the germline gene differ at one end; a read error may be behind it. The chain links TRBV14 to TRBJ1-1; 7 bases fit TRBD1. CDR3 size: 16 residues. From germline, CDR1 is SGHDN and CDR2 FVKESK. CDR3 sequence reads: CAGSLRPGQKNTEAFF. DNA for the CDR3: TGTGCCGGCAGCCTTAGACCGGGACAGAAGAACACTGAAGCTTTCTTT.